The text below deals with one TCR beta chain. Other nucleotide sequences in the sample specify the same CDR3. These data come from a study of blood T cell repertoires in COVID-19. Background on the study: Donors in Cohort 3 who had recovered were those with two negative PCRs, healthcare professional clearance, or resolution of their symptoms. Spain, Italy and the United States supplied samples that represented acute and convalescent COVID-19. In each case, the material was cDNA or gDNA derived from T cells, B-cell-depleted T cells, or PBMCs.

The CDR3 is 12 amino acids. Germline-derived CDR1 and CDR2 are SQVTM and ANQGSEA. V was clipped by 4 bases and J by 2 bases, with 8 bases between them. Researchers sorted participants into cohorts using their self-reported clinical history. Assay: immunoSEQ multiplex PCR; the TCRdb copy retains only in-frame clones and omits some. The table lists about 400,000 clones, about 87% of them singletons. This TCR came from a man between 35 and 55 years old in a cohort exposed to, infected with or recovered from COVID-19 (not recorded which). The chain uses TRBV29-1 and TRBJ1-1; D might be TRBD1 (5 bases). Sequencing was done on a sample of PBMCs or T cells enriched from blood (not recorded which). CDR3: CSVGQGNTEAFF. As DNA, the CDR3 is TGCAGCGTTGGGCAGGGAAACACTGAAGCTTTCTTT.